Sequencing of this T cell receptor (beta chain) was carried out in a study of CD8 T cells in Susac syndrome. Regarding the study as a whole: In its TCR sequencing and HLA analysis, the study acknowledged that the number of individuals was relatively small.

Regarding this clonotype: Its specificity is unknown.

This CDR3 spans 14 amino acids. Trimming cost V 1 base and J 6 bases, with 9 bases left between them. Germline loops: CDR1 MDHEN, CDR2 SYDVKM. Each multiple sclerosis control was a treatment-naive patient with relapsing-remitting disease that was either stable or active. While CD8+ and CD4+ T cells were isolated negatively, TEMRA cells were enriched by FACS. The RNA, about 0.45 to 1 ug, was put through reverse transcription using random hexamers. Coverage of TCR beta CDR3 amplification by immunoSEQ multiplex PCR extended to 54 Vbeta and 13 Jbeta. Via MiXCR, TCRdb re-called the immunoSEQ multiplex PCR reads, giving one row per CDR3 protein. The sample carries around 300,000 distinct CDR3 sequences, 75% to 85% recorded once.

What was sequenced was CD8+ T cells from PBMCs. This receptor was identified in a human donor with multiple sclerosis. This rearrangement joins TRBV28 to TRBJ2-2; possibly TRBD1 for D (6 bases). The CDR3 spells CASSLSTGPGELFF. The CDR3 coding sequence is TGTGCCAGCAGTTTATCCACAGGGCCCGGGGAGCTGTTTTTT.